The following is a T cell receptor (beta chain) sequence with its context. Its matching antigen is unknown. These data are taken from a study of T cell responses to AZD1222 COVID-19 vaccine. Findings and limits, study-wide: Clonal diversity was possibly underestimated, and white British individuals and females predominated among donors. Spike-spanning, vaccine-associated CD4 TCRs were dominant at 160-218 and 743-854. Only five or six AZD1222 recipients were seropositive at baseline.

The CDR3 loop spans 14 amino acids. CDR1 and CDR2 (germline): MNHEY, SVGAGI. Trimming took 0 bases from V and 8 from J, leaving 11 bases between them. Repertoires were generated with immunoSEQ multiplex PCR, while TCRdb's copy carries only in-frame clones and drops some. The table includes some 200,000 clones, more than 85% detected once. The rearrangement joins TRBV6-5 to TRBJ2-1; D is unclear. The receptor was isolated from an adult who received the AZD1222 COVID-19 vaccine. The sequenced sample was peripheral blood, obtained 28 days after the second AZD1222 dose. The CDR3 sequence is CASSYSRLVDEQFF. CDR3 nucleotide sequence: TGTGCCAGCAGTTACTCGCGGCTAGTTGATGAGCAGTTCTTC.